The rows below give T cell receptor beta chains drawn from one sample of a study of shared clonotypes between healthy human individuals. Clones were sequenced by immunoSEQ multiplex PCR, and TCRdb holds only the in-frame ones, with some missing. This table holds 2 million to 2.5 million clones, about 95% found once. The sequenced sample was naive CD8+ T cells sorted from blood. These receptors originate from a man aged 18-30 years in good health. The CDR3 runs from the conserved cysteine through the conserved F or W. A D gene is named only where the DNA matches it firmly. Some rows have no size entry. The others give once, few or many, or a class for an expanded clone.

V: TRBV6-1
size: NA
D: NA
J: TRBJ2-7
CDR3: CASMGVRYEQYF
DNA: TGTGCCAGCATGGGGGTTCGGTACGAGCAGTACTTC

V: TRBV4-1
size: NA
D: TRBD1
J: TRBJ1-6
CDR3: CASRTGDNSPLHF
DNA: TGCGCCAGCCGGACAGGGGATAATTCACCCCTCCACTTT

V: TRBV28
size: NA
D: NA
J: TRBJ1-1
CDR3: CASSPPLNTEAFF
DNA: TGTGCCAGCAGTCCCCCTTTGAACACTGAAGCTTTCTTT

V: TRBV6-6
size: NA
D: TRBD2
J: TRBJ2-7
CDR3: CASSLPPTSPSYEQYF
DNA: TGTGCCAGCAGTCTACCCCCGACTAGCCCCTCCTACGAGCAGTACTTC

V: TRBV25-1
size: NA
D: NA
J: TRBJ2-7
CDR3: CASGRGELYF
DNA: TGTGCCAGCGGTCGCGGAGAGTTGTACTTC

V: TRBV7-9
size: NA
D: TRBD1
J: TRBJ1-1
CDR3: CASSLGMTGLDTEAFF
DNA: TGTGCCAGCAGCTTAGGAATGACAGGGTTGGACACTGAAGCTTTCTTT

V: TRBV5-6
size: NA
D: TRBD1
J: TRBJ2-2
CDR3: CASLIKGATGELFF
DNA: TGTGCCAGCCTAATCAAGGGGGCTACCGGGGAGCTGTTTTTT

V: TRBV5-1
size: medium-sized
D: NA
J: TRBJ1-6
CDR3: CASSLLMTGGGFSPLHF
DNA: TGCGCCAGCAGCCTCCTGATGACAGGCGGAGGTTTTTCACCCCTCCACTTT

V: TRBV6-5
size: once
D: NA
J: TRBJ2-5
CDR3: CASSYSDRDQETQYF
DNA: TGTGCCAGCAGTTACTCGGACCGAGACCAAGAGACCCAGTACTTC

V: TRBV19
size: NA
D: NA
J: TRBJ1-6
CDR3: CASSLMSSYNSPLHF
DNA: TGTGCCAGTAGTCTCATGAGCTCCTATAATTCACCCCTCCACTTT

V: TRBV7-9
size: NA
D: TRBD2
J: TRBJ2-5
CDR3: CASSLLAGETQYF
DNA: TGTGCCAGCAGCTTACTAGCGGGAGAGACCCAGTACTTC

V: TRBV2
size: NA
D: NA
J: TRBJ1-1
CDR3: CASSEGRDTEAFF
DNA: TGTGCCAGCAGTGAAGGCCGGGACACTGAAGCTTTCTTT

V: TRBV19
size: once
D: NA
J: TRBJ2-3
CDR3: CASSTPRDGRSTDTQYF
DNA: TGTGCCAGTAGTACTCCCCGAGACGGGCGGAGCACAGATACGCAGTATTTT

V: TRBV27
size: NA
D: TRBD1
J: TRBJ1-1
CDR3: CASSFGTGNTEAFF
DNA: TGTGCCAGCAGTTTTGGGACAGGGAACACTGAAGCTTTCTTT

V: TRBV5-6
size: NA
D: NA
J: TRBJ2-3
CDR3: CASSLGQWADTQYF
DNA: TGTGCCAGCAGCTTGGGACAGTGGGCAGATACGCAGTATTTT

V: TRBV21-1
size: NA
D: NA
J: TRBJ1-5
CDR3: CASTFDGYSNQPQHF
DNA: TGTGCCAGCACCTTTGACGGATATAGCAATCAGCCCCAGCATTTT

V: TRBV2
size: NA
D: NA
J: TRBJ1-1
CDR3: CASSVFRNLNTEAFF
DNA: TGTGCCAGCAGTGTTTTCAGAAACTTGAACACTGAAGCTTTCTTT

V: TRBV7-6
size: NA
D: TRBD1
J: TRBJ2-7
CDR3: CASSLGWGQGAGEQYF
DNA: TGTGCCAGCAGCTTAGGGTGGGGACAGGGGGCAGGCGAGCAGTACTTC

V: TRBV2
size: few
D: NA
J: TRBJ1-1
CDR3: CASSEYSLNTEAFF
DNA: TGTGCCAGCAGTGAGTACAGCCTGAACACTGAAGCTTTCTTT

V: TRBV6-5
size: NA
D: TRBD2
J: TRBJ2-2
CDR3: CASSYSSGGADGELFF
DNA: TGTGCCAGCAGTTACTCGAGCGGGGGGGCCGACGGGGAGCTGTTTTTT

V: TRBV29-1
size: NA
D: NA
J: TRBJ2-3
CDR3: CSVEDGPLGGGGDTQYF
DNA: TGCAGCGTTGAAGATGGACCCCTTGGGGGAGGGGGAGATACGCAGTATTTT

V: TRBV7-6
size: NA
D: TRBD1
J: TRBJ2-7
CDR3: CASSLLRDRVYEQYF
DNA: TGTGCCAGCAGCTTACTCAGGGACAGAGTTTACGAGCAGTACTTC

V: TRBV5-6
size: NA
D: NA
J: TRBJ2-7
CDR3: CASSLFGEAYEQYF
DNA: TGTGCCAGCAGCTTGTTCGGGGAGGCCTACGAGCAGTACTTC

V: TRBV4-1
size: NA
D: TRBD1
J: TRBJ2-5
CDR3: CASSPRTGAETQYF
DNA: TGCGCCAGCAGCCCTAGGACAGGGGCAGAGACCCAGTACTTC

V: TRBV2
size: NA
D: NA
J: TRBJ1-4
CDR3: CASSEAAATEEGEKLFF
DNA: TGTGCCAGCAGTGAAGCCGCCGCGACAGAGGAGGGCGAAAAACTGTTTTTT

V: TRBV10-2
size: few
D: NA
J: TRBJ1-5
CDR3: CASTDFTGQPQHF
DNA: TGCGCCAGCACCGACTTTACTGGACAGCCCCAGCATTTT

V: TRBV28
size: NA
D: NA
J: TRBJ1-3
CDR3: CASSLAVLGSSGNTIYF
DNA: TGTGCCAGCAGTTTAGCTGTTCTGGGAAGCTCTGGAAACACCATATATTTT

V: TRBV9
size: NA
D: TRBD1
J: TRBJ1-4
CDR3: CASSVGGTGYEKLFF
DNA: TGTGCCAGCAGCGTAGGAGGGACAGGGTATGAAAAACTGTTTTTT

V: TRBV9
size: NA
D: TRBD1
J: TRBJ1-6
CDR3: CASSGYTGEGSYNSPLHF
DNA: TGTGCCAGCAGCGGGTACACAGGGGAGGGATCCTATAATTCACCCCTCCACTTT

V: TRBV7-9
size: NA
D: NA
J: TRBJ2-5
CDR3: CASSFETQYF
DNA: TGTGCCAGCAGCTTCGAGACCCAGTACTTC

V: TRBV9
size: once
D: NA
J: TRBJ1-1
CDR3: CASSPGPGTEAFF
DNA: TGTGCCAGCAGCCCGGGCCCAGGGACTGAAGCTTTCTTT

V: TRBV13
size: NA
D: TRBD1
J: TRBJ2-7
CDR3: CASSFGTGGFYEQYF
DNA: TGTGCCAGCAGCTTTGGGACAGGGGGGTTCTACGAGCAGTACTTC

V: TRBV28
size: NA
D: NA
J: TRBJ2-7
CDR3: CASSLTDNYEQYF
DNA: TGTGCCAGCAGTTTAACGGACAACTACGAGCAGTACTTC

V: TRBV27
size: NA
D: TRBD1
J: TRBJ2-7
CDR3: CASSTKQGAWSYEQYF
DNA: TGTGCCAGCAGTACAAAACAGGGGGCCTGGTCCTACGAGCAGTACTTC

V: TRBV29-1
size: NA
D: NA
J: TRBJ2-3
CDR3: CSSGGGEGSTDTQYF
DNA: TGCAGTTCGGGCGGGGGCGAAGGTAGCACAGATACGCAGTATTTT

V: TRBV7-9
size: NA
D: TRBD1
J: TRBJ1-4
CDR3: CASSFLMTGGQEKLFF
DNA: TGTGCCAGCAGCTTCCTAATGACAGGGGGACAGGAAAAACTGTTTTTT

V: TRBV6-5
size: NA
D: TRBD2
J: TRBJ2-7
CDR3: CASRLAGGPGEQYF
DNA: TGTGCCAGCCGGCTAGCGGGAGGGCCGGGAGAGCAGTACTTC

V: TRBV27
size: NA
D: NA
J: TRBJ2-2
CDR3: CASSQLEWGELFF
DNA: TGTGCCAGCAGCCAACTAGAGTGGGGGGAGCTGTTTTTT

V: TRBV5-1
size: NA
D: NA
J: TRBJ2-2
CDR3: CASIPSEGIGELFF
DNA: TGCGCCAGCATCCCCAGCGAGGGGATCGGGGAGCTGTTTTTT

V: TRBV5-6
size: NA
D: NA
J: TRBJ2-5
CDR3: CASSVLQGGETQYF
DNA: TGTGCCAGCAGCGTACTACAGGGAGGAGAGACCCAGTACTTC

V: TRBV7-2
size: NA
D: TRBD2
J: TRBJ2-7
CDR3: CASSSPLAGGTYEQYF
DNA: TGTGCCAGCAGCTCCCCCCTAGCGGGGGGAACCTACGAGCAGTACTTC

V: TRBV4-1
size: NA
D: TRBD1
J: TRBJ1-5
CDR3: CASSQTGSGQPQHF
DNA: TGCGCCAGCAGCCAGACAGGGTCGGGACAGCCCCAGCATTTT

V: TRBV6-5
size: NA
D: TRBD1
J: TRBJ2-7
CDR3: CASSYSYRGVRPEQYF
DNA: TGTGCCAGCAGTTACTCCTACAGGGGGGTCCGACCCGAGCAGTACTTC

V: TRBV6-6
size: NA
D: NA
J: TRBJ1-6
CDR3: CASGTLYNSPLHF
DNA: TGTGCCAGCGGGACATTGTATAATTCACCCCTCCACTTT

V: TRBV9
size: NA
D: TRBD1
J: TRBJ1-2
CDR3: CASSVDRQGGRGYTF
DNA: TGTGCCAGCAGCGTAGATAGACAGGGGGGTCGCGGCTACACCTTC

V: TRBV7-2
size: NA
D: NA
J: TRBJ2-3
CDR3: CASSLTGRGADTQYF
DNA: TGTGCCAGCAGCTTAACCGGGAGAGGGGCAGATACGCAGTATTTT

V: TRBV30
size: NA
D: NA
J: TRBJ2-7
CDR3: CAWSVVGGIEQYF
DNA: TGTGCCTGGAGTGTAGTGGGGGGCATCGAGCAGTACTTC

V: TRBV4-3
size: NA
D: NA
J: TRBJ2-3
CDR3: CASSQDAGADTQYF
DNA: TGCGCCAGCAGCCAAGATGCAGGGGCAGATACGCAGTATTTT

V: TRBV14
size: NA
D: NA
J: TRBJ2-3
CDR3: CASSQDPAGALGDTQYF
DNA: TGTGCCAGCAGCCAAGATCCCGCCGGCGCCCTGGGAGATACGCAGTATTTT

V: TRBV10-3
size: NA
D: TRBD2
J: TRBJ2-7
CDR3: CAIALGGGTYEQYF
DNA: TGTGCCATCGCCCTGGGGGGGGGAACCTACGAGCAGTACTTC

V: TRBV9
size: NA
D: TRBD2
J: TRBJ2-7
CDR3: CASSVGGGSDYEQYF
DNA: TGTGCCAGCAGCGTAGGTGGCGGGAGTGATTACGAGCAGTACTTC

V: TRBV28
size: NA
D: TRBD2
J: TRBJ2-2
CDR3: CASSFGLAGDTGELFF
DNA: TGTGCCAGCAGTTTTGGACTAGCGGGGGACACCGGGGAGCTGTTTTTT